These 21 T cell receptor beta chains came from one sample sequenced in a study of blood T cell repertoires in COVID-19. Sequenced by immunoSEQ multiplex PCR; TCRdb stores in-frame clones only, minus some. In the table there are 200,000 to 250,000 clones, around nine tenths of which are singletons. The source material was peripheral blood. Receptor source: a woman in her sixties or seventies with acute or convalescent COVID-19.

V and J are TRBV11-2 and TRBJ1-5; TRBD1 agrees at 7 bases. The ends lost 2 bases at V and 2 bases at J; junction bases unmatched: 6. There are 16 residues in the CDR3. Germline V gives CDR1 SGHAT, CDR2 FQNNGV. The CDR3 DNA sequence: TGTGCCAGCAGCTTATCGACAGGGCAGGGCAATCAGCCCCAGCATTTT. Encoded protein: CASSLSTGQGNQPQHF.

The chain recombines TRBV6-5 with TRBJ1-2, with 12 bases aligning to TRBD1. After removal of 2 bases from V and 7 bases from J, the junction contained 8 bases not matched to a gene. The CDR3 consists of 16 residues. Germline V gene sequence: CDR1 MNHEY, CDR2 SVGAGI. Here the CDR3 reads CASSYPLGTGGRGYTF. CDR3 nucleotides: TGTGCCAGCAGTTACCCCCTCGGGACAGGGGGCCGTGGCTACACCTTC.

Here the CDR3 DNA reads TGTGCCAGCAGTTTCCGGACTAGCGGGAGATACGAGCAGTACTTC. Protein: CASSFRTSGRYEQYF. The chain combines TRBV28 with TRBJ2-7; 13 nucleotides match TRBD2. This CDR3 contains 15 residues. The V gene end was trimmed by 3 bases and the J gene end by 4 bases; junction bases not matched to a gene: 3. Germline assignment: CDR1 MDHEN and CDR2 SYDVKM.

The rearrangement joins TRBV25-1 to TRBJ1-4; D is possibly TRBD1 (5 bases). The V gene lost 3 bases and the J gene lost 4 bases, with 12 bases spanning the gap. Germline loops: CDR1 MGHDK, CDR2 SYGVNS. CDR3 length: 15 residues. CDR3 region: CASSDVQVLNEKLFF. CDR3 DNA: TGTGCCAGCAGTGACGTACAGGTCCTTAATGAAAAACTGTTTTTT.

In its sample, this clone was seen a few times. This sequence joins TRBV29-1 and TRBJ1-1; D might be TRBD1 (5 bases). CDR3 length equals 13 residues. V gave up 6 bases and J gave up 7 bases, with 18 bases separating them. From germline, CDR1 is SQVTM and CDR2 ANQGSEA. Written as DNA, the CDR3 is TGCAGCGTCATCGCAGGGAGGCTAGGTGAAGCTTTCTTT. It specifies CSVIAGRLGEAFF.

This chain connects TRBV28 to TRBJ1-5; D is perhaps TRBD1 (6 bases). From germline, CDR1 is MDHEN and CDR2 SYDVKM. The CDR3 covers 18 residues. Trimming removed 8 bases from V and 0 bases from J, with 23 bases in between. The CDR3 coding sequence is TGTGCCAGCCGGGACACTACCTTCTCTTCTTATAGCAATCAGCCCCAGCATTTT. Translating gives CASRDTTFSSYSNQPQHF.

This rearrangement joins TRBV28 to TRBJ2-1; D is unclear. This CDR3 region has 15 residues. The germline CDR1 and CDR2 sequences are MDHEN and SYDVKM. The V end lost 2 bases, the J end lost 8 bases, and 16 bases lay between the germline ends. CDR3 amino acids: CASSLPLPRKHEQFF. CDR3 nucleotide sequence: TGTGCCAGCAGTTTACCCCTCCCCAGGAAGCATGAGCAGTTCTTC.

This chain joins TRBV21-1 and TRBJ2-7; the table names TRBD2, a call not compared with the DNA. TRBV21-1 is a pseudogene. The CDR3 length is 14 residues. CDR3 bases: TGTGCCAGCAGCGGTCGGACTGGTTACTACGAGCAGTACTTC. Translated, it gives CASSGRTGYYEQYF.

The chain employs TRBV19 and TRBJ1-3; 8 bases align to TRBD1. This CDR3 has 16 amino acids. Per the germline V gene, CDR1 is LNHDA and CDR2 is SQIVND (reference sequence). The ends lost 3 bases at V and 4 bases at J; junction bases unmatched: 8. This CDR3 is CASSIPYGTGGNTIYF. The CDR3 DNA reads TGTGCCAGTAGTATTCCTTACGGGACAGGCGGAAACACCATATATTTT.

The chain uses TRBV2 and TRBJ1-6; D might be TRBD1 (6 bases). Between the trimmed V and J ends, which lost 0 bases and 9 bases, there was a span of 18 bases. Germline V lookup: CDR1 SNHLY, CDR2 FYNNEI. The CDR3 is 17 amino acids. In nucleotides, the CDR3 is TGTGCCAGCAGTGAAGCGCCCGGGACAACTTTCAGTTCACCCCTCCACTTT. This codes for CASSEAPGTTFSSPLHF.

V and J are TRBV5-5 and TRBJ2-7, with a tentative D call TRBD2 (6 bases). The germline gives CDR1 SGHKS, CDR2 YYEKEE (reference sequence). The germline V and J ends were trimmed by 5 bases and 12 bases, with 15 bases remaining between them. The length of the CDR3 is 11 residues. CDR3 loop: CASRSGTGMYF. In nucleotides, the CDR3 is TGTGCCAGCAGGTCCGGGACTGGAATGTACTTC.

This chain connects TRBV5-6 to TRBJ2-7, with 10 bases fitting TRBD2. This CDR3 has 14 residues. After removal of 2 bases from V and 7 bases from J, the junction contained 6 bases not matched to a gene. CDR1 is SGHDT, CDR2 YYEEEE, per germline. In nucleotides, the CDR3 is TGTGCCAGCAGCTTCCTAGCGGGAGCCGGTGAGCAGTACTTC. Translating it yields CASSFLAGAGEQYF.

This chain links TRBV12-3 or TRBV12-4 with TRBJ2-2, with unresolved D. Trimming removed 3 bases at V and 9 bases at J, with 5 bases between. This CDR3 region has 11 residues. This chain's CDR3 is CASSLTRELFF. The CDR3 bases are TGTGCCAGCAGTTTGACAAGGGAGCTGTTTTTT.

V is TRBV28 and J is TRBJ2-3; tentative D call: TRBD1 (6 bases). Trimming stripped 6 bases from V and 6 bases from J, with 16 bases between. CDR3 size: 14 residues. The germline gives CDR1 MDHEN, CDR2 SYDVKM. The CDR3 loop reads CASRDGQFKDTQYF. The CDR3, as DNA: TGTGCCAGCAGGGACGGACAGTTTAAGGATACGCAGTATTTT. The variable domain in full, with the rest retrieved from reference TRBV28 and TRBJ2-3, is DVKVTQSSRYLVKRTGEKVFLECVQDMDHENMFWYRQDPGLGLRLIYFSYDVKMKEKGDIPEGYSVSREKKERFSLILESASTNQTSMYLCASRDGQFKDTQYFGPGTRLTVL.

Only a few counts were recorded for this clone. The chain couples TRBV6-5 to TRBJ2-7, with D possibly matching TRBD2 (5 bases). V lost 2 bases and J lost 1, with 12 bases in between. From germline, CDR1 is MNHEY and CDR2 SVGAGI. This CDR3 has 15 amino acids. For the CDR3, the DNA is TGTGCCAGCAGTTACCCCAGCGGCGGATCCTACGAGCAGTACTTC. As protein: CASSYPSGGSYEQYF.

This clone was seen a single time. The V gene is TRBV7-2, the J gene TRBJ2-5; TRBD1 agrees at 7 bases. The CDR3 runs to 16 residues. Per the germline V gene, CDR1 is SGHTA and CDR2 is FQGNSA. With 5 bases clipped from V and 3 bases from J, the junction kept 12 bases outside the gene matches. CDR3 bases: TGTGCCAGCAGCCTTAGGAACAGGGGCCGGGAAGAGACCCAGTACTTC. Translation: CASSLRNRGREETQYF. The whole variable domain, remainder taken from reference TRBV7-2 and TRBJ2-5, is GAGVSQSPSNKVTEKGKDVELRCDPISGHTALYWYRQSLGQGLEFLIYFQGNSAPDKSGLPSDRFSAERTGGSVSTLTIQRTQQEDSAVYLCASSLRNRGREETQYFGPGTRLLVL.

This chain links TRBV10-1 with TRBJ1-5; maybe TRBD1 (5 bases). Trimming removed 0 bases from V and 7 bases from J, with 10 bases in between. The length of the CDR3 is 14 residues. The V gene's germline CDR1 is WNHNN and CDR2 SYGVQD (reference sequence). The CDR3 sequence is CASSESGGSQPQHF. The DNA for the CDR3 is TGCGCCAGCAGTGAGTCTGGGGGGTCACAGCCCCAGCATTTT.

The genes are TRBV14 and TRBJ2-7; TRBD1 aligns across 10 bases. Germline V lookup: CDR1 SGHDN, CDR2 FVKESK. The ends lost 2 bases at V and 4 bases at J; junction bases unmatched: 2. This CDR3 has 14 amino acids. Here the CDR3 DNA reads TGTGCCAGCAGCCAACCGGGACAGGGGTACGAGCAGTACTTC. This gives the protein CASSQPGQGYEQYF. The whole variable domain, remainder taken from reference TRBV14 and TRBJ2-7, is EAGVTQFPSHSVIEKGQTVTLRCDPISGHDNLYWYRRVMGKEIKFLLHFVKESKQDESGMPNNRFLAERTGGTYSTLKVQPAELEDSGVYFCASSQPGQGYEQYFGPGTRLTVT.

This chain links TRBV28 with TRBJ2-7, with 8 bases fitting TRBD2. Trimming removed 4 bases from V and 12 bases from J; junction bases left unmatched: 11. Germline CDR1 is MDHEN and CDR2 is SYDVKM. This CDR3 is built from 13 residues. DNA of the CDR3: TGTGCCAGCAGTTCAAGGACTAGCCGGGTCTTGTACTTC. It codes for CASSSRTSRVLYF. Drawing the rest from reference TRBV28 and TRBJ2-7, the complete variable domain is DVKVTQSSRYLVKRTGEKVFLECVQDMDHENMFWYRQDPGLGLRLIYFSYDVKMKEKGDIPEGYSVSREKKERFSLILESASTNQTSMYLCASSSRTSRVLYFGPGTRLTVT.

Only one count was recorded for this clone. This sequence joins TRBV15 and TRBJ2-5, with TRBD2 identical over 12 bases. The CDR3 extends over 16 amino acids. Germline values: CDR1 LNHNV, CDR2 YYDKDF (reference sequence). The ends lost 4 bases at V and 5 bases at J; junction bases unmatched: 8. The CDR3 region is CATSTRLAGARETQYF. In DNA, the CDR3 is TGTGCCACCAGCACGAGACTAGCGGGAGCCAGGGAGACCCAGTACTTC.

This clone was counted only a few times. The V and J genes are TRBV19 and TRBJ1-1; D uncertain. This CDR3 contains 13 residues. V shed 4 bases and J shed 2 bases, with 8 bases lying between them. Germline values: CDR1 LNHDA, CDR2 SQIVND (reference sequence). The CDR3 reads CASSTQINTEAFF. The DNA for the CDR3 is TGTGCCAGTAGTACACAGATAAACACTGAAGCTTTCTTT.